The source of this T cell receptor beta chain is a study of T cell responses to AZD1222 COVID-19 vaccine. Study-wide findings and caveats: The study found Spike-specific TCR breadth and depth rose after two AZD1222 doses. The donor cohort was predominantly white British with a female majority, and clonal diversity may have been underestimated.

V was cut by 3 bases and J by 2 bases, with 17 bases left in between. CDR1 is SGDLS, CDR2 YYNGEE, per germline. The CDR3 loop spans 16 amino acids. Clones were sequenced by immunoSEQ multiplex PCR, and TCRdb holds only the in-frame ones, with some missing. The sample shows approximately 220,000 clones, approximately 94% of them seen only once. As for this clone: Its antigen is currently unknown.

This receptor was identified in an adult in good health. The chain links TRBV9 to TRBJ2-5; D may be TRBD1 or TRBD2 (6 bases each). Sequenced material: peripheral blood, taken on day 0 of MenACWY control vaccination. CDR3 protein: CASSAGASAFQETQYF. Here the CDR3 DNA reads TGTGCCAGCAGCGCAGGGGCTAGCGCTTTTCAAGAGACCCAGTACTTC.